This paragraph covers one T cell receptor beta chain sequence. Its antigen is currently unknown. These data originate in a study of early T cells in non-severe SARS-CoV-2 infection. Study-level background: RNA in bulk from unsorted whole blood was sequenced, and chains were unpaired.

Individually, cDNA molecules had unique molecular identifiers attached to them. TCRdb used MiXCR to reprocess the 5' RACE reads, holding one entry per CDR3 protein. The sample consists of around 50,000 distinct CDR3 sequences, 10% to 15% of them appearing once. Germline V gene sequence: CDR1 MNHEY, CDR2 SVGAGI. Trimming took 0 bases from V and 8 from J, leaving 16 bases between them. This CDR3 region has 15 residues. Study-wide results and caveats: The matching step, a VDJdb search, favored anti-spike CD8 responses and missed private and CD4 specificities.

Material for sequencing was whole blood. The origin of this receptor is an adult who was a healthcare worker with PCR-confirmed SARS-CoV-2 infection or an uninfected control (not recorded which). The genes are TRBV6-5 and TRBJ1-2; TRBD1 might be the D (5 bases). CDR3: CASSYSVPGVRGYTF. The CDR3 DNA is TGTGCCAGCAGTTACTCGGTCCCGGGGGTGCGGGGCTACACCTTC.